This TCR beta chain originates from a study of blood T cell repertoires in COVID-19. Original handling: Amplifying reference gene primers gave estimates of nucleated cell counts. The table came from immunoSEQ multiplex PCR; TCRdb's copy has only in-frame clones and leaves some out. That table supplies the V and J calls and clone size; D and trimming were determined from the DNA. The repertoire holds 200,000 to 250,000 clones, with 86% as singletons. The CDR3 extends over 16 amino acids. V lost 4 bases and J lost 5; bases outside the gene matches: 10. Germline assignment: CDR1 SGHTA and CDR2 FQGNSA. Everyone who took part was about 18 to 90 years old, and they came from about two dozen US areas. Donors were grouped by their self-reported clinical history.

Sequences were obtained from PBMCs or T cells enriched from blood (not recorded which). The receptor was derived from a woman between 45 and 60 years old who had recovered from COVID-19. The chain links TRBV7-2 to TRBJ2-5, with 10 bases that match TRBD2. CDR3 residues: CASSSGTGTSVETQYF. CDR3 bases: TGTGCCAGCAGCTCAGGGACCGGGACTAGCGTTGAGACCCAGTACTTC.